These 17 T cell receptor beta chains came from one sample sequenced in a study of blood T cell repertoires in COVID-19. TCRdb keeps only in-frame clones here, not all; method: immunoSEQ multiplex PCR. The sample includes some 320,000 clones, about 92% of them seen just once. The specimen was PBMCs or T cells enriched from blood (not recorded which). The receptors derive from a man aged 55 to 70 who had recovered from COVID-19.

The DNA for the CDR3 is TGTGCCAGCTCAAAAAATCCGGGACAGGGTCGGGAGACCCAGTACTTC. Translation: CASSKNPGQGRETQYF. The chain has TRBV18 and TRBJ2-5; 9 bases are a match to TRBD1. This CDR3 spans 16 amino acids. The junction had 12 bases not matched to a gene; V was cut back by 5 bases and J by 5 bases. CDR1 and CDR2 (germline): KGHSH, LQKENI. Full variable domain (rest looked up from reference TRBV18 and TRBJ2-5): NAGVMQNPRHLVRRRGQEARLRCSPMKGHSHVYWYRQLPEEGLKFMVYLQKENIIDESGMPKERFSAEFPKEGPSILRIQQVVRGDSAAYFCASSKNPGQGRETQYFGPGTRLLVL.

The J gene is TRBJ2-1, the V gene TRBV30; possibly TRBD2 for D (6 bases). This CDR3 is 13 amino acids long. Looked up from germline, CDR1 is GTSNPN and CDR2 is SVGIG (reference sequence). The V end was cut by 2 bases, the J end by 6 bases, with 11 bases between. The DNA of the CDR3 is TGTGCCTGGAGTCGAATTAGCGGCAATGAGCAGTTCTTC. Its protein product is CAWSRISGNEQFF.

The V gene is TRBV18, the J gene TRBJ1-1, with 8 bases identical to TRBD1. The CDR3 is 14 amino acids. Germline values: CDR1 KGHSH, CDR2 LQKENI. Trimming removed 6 bases from V and 1 base from J; junction bases left unmatched: 4. Written as DNA, the CDR3 is TGTGCCAGCTCCGGACAGGGAAGGAACACTGAAGCTTTCTTT. Its translation is CASSGQGRNTEAFF.

The chain is built from TRBV7-9 and TRBJ1-2, with a possible D match to TRBD1 (6 bases). CDR1 is SEHNR, CDR2 FQNEAQ, per germline (reference sequence). V was cut by 5 bases and J by 6 bases, with 13 bases left in between. The CDR3 is 13 amino acids. DNA of the CDR3: TGTGCCAGCAGCGGAAATAACAGGGATGGCTACACCTTC. Translation gives CASSGNNRDGYTF.

This clone was detected once. This chain joins TRBV3-1 (or the pseudogene TRBV3-2) and TRBJ1-2; unclear D gene. Germline values: CDR1 LGHDT, CDR2 YNNKEL (reference sequence). CDR3 length: 15 residues. Trimming cost V 0 bases and J 5 bases, with 13 bases left between them. The CDR3 here is CASSQEVGSRYGYTF. DNA for the CDR3: TGTGCCAGCAGCCAAGAGGTGGGCAGCCGATATGGCTACACCTTC.

This clone was seen only once. V gene TRBV27 combines with J gene TRBJ1-6; 9 bases are shared with TRBD1. Trimming at V came to 10 bases and at J to 0 bases, leaving 7 bases not matched to a gene. Germline values: CDR1 MNHEY, CDR2 SMNVEV (reference sequence). CDR3 size: 16 residues. In DNA form, the CDR3 reads TGTGCCACCTCTTTGGACAGGGGCTCCTATAATTCACCCCTCCACTTT. Translation gives CATSLDRGSYNSPLHF.

The chain uses TRBV6-1 and TRBJ1-5; D is unresolved. V gave up 0 bases and J gave up 12 bases, with 15 bases separating them. The CDR3 sequence is 14 residues long. Germline loops: CDR1 MNHNS, CDR2 SASEGT. The CDR3 spells CASSEAPAELGQHF. CDR3 in DNA: TGTGCCAGCAGTGAAGCCCCAGCGGAACTGGGCCAGCATTTT.

The chain uses TRBV9 and TRBJ1-3; D is perhaps TRBD1 (5 bases). The germline CDR1 and CDR2 sequences are SGDLS and YYNGEE. The V end lost 4 bases, the J end lost 4 bases, and 12 bases lay between the germline ends. The CDR3 is 14 residues long. The DNA for the CDR3 is TGTGCCAGCAGCCCGGGGGGGTTCGGAAACACCATATATTTT. It codes for CASSPGGFGNTIYF.

The rearrangement links TRBV2 to TRBJ1-1, with a weak D call TRBD1 (6 bases). V dropped 6 bases and J dropped 0 bases, with 11 bases sitting between them. CDR1 SNHLY and CDR2 FYNNEI come from the germline V gene. This CDR3 is 14 amino acids long. In DNA form, the CDR3 reads TGTGCCAGCAGACCGGACAGCATGAACACTGAAGCTTTCTTT. This translates into CASRPDSMNTEAFF.

CDR3 nucleotides: TGTGCCAGCAGCCAAGGGAGTGAGCAGTACTTC. Translated: CASSQGSEQYF. This chain uses TRBV4-2 with TRBJ2-7; unclear D gene. The germline V and J ends were trimmed by 1 base and 7 bases, with 5 bases remaining between them. The CDR3 consists of 11 residues. CDR1 and CDR2 (germline): LGHNA, YNFKEQ.

The V and J genes are TRBV5-1 and TRBJ2-1; a possible D gene is TRBD2 (6 bases). Germline V gene lookup returns CDR1 SGHRS and CDR2 YFSETQ. V lost 5 bases to trimming and J lost 0 bases, with 15 bases between them. The CDR3 consists of 16 residues. In nucleotides, the CDR3 is TGCGCCAGCAGGCCCGGGACGGAGGGCTCCTACAATGAGCAGTTCTTC. Its translation is CASRPGTEGSYNEQFF.

The chain links TRBV27 to TRBJ2-1, with a possible D match to TRBD1 (6 bases). Trimming left V 6 bases short and J 8 bases short, with 20 bases between. The germline V gene encodes CDR1 MNHEY and CDR2 SMNVEV (reference sequence). CDR3 size: 15 residues. The CDR3 DNA is TGTGCCAGCAGCCAGGGGTGGGGTTTTAGGGATGAGCAGTTCTTC. As protein: CASSQGWGFRDEQFF.

This chain uses TRBV7-2 with TRBJ1-2; 8 nucleotides line up with TRBD1. J lost 4 bases, V lost 5 bases, and 3 bases had no gene match. The germline gives CDR1 SGHTA, CDR2 FQGNSA. The CDR3 contains 13 residues. The CDR3 sequence is CASSGDRGYGYTF. For the CDR3, the DNA is TGTGCCAGCAGCGGCGACAGGGGCTATGGCTACACCTTC. The full variable domain, rest sourced from reference TRBV7-2 and TRBJ1-2, is GAGVSQSPSNKVTEKGKDVELRCDPISGHTALYWYRQSLGQGLEFLIYFQGNSAPDKSGLPSDRFSAERTGGSVSTLTIQRTQQEDSAVYLCASSGDRGYGYTFGSGTRLTVV.

The rearrangement links TRBV30 to TRBJ2-7, with 12 bases aligning to TRBD1. Germline CDR1 is GTSNPN and CDR2 is SVGIG (reference sequence). Germline trimming cut 5 bases from V and 6 bases from J; bases unmatched to any gene: 8. This CDR3 has 14 amino acids. CDR3 sequence: CAWVTGTGGLEQYF. The DNA of the CDR3 is TGTGCCTGGGTTACCGGGACAGGGGGCCTCGAGCAGTACTTC.

The V and J genes are TRBV2 and TRBJ1-1; 11 bases match TRBD1. The CDR3 has 18 residues. Germline CDR1 and CDR2: SNHLY and FYNNEI. J lost 5 bases, V lost 5 bases, and 16 bases had no gene match. The CDR3 here is CASSPMGTGGRVGTEAFF. CDR3 nucleotide sequence: TGTGCCAGCAGTCCAATGGGGACAGGGGGACGGGTTGGGACTGAAGCTTTCTTT.

The rearrangement uses TRBV11-3 and TRBJ2-5, with 9 bases identical to TRBD1. The CDR3 has 13 amino acids. The V segment lost 5 bases and the J segment 5 bases; nucleotides outside the gene matches: 3. Germline assignment: CDR1 SGHNT and CDR2 YENEEA. The CDR3 sequence is CASSIGTGETQYF. The CDR3 DNA follows: TGTGCCAGCAGCATAGGGACAGGGGAGACCCAGTACTTC.

The chain joins TRBV19 to TRBJ1-3, with a weak D call TRBD1 (5 bases). Germline CDR1 reads LNHDA; CDR2 reads SQIVND (reference sequence). The CDR3 is made up of 15 amino acids. With 8 bases removed from V and 2 bases from J, the gap between germline ends came to 16 bases. The CDR3 DNA reads TGTGCCAGTGTCCCCGCCGGCAGGGCTGGAAACACCATATATTTT. It specifies CASVPAGRAGNTIYF.